The source of this T cell receptor beta chain is a study of shared clonotypes between healthy human individuals. Study-level findings and limits: An effect of sequencing depth on clonotype sharing among donors was expected.

Method: immunoSEQ multiplex PCR; TCRdb's copy keeps in-frame clones and lacks some. The top ten hold roughly 1.2% of the sample, which has some 1,400,000 clones, 96% seen once. Concerning this clone: Its antigen is not known.

Nashville, Tennessee was home to all donors, who were Caucasian adults. CDR3 length equals 14 residues. The V end was cut by 5 bases, the J end by 6 bases, with 13 bases between. Germline V gene lookup returns CDR1 MDHEN and CDR2 SYDVKM. Sequenced: naive CD4+ T cells sorted from blood. Subset here: CD45RA+ positively selected. The chain joins TRBV28 to TRBJ1-4, with D hard to call. The receptor was derived from a man aged 25-40 years in good health. DNA for the CDR3: TGTGCCAGCAGTCTGTCCGGGATCGATGAAAAACTGTTTTTT. This sequence encodes CASSLSGIDEKLFF.